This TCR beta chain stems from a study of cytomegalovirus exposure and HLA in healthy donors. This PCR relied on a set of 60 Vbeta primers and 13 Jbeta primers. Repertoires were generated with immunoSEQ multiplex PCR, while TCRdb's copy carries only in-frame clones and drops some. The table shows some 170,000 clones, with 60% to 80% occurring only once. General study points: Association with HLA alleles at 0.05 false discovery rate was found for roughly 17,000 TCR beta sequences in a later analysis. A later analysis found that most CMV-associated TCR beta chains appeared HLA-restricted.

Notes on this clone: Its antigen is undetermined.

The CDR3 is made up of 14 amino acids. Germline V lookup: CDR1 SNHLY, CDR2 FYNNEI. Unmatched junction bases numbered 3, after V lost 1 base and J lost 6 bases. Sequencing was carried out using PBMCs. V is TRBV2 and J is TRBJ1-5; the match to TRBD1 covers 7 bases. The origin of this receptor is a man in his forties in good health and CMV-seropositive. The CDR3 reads CASSEERTGQPQHF. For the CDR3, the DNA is TGTGCCAGCAGTGAAGAACGGACAGGTCAGCCCCAGCATTTT. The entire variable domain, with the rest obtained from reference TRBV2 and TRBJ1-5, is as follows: EPEVTQTPSHQVTQMGQEVILRCVPISNHLYFYWYRQILGQKVEFLVSFYNNEISEKSEIFDDQFSVERPDGSNFTLKIRSTKLEDSAMYFCASSEERTGQPQHFGDGTRLSIL.